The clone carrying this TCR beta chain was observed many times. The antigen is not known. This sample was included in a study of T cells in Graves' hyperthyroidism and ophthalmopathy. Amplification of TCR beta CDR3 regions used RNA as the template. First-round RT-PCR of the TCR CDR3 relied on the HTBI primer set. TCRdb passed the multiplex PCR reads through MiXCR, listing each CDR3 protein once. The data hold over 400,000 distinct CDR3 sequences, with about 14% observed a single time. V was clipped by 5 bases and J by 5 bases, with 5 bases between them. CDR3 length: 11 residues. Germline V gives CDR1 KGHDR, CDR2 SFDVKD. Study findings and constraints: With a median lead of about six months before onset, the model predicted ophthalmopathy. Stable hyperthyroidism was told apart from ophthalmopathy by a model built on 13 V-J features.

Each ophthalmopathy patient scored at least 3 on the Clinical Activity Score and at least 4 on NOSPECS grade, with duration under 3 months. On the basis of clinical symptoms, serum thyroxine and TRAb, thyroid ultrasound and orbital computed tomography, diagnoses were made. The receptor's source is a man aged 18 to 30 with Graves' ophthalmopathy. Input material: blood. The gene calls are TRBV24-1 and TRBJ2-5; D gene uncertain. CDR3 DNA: TGTGCCACCAGTGCGGCGGAGACCCAGTACTTC. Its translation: CATSAAETQYF.